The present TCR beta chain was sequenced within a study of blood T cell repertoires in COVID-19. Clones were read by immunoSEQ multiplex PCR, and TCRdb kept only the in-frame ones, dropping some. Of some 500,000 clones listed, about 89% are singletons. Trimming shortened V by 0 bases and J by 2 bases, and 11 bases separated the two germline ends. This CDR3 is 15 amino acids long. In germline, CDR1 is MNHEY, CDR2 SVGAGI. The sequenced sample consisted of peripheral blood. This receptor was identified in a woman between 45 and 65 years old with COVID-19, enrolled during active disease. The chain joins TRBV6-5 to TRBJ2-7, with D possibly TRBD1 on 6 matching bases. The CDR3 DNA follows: TGTGCCAGCAGTTACTCGAGAAGGGGGACCTACGAGCAGTACTTC. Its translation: CASSYSRRGTYEQYF.